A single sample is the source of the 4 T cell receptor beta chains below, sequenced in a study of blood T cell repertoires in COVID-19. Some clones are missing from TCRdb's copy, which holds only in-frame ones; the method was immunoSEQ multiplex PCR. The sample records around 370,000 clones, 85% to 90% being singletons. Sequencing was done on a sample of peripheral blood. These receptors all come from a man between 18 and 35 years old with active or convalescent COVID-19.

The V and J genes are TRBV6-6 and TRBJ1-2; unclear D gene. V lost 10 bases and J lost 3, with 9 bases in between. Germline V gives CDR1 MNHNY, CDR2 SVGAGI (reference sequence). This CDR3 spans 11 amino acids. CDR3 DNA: TGTGCCACCCGGCGGGACTATGGCTACACCTTC. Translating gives CATRRDYGYTF.

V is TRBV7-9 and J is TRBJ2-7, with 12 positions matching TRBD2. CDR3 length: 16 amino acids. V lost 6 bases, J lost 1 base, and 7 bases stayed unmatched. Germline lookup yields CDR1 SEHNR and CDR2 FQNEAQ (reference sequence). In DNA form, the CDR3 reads TGTGCCAGCAGACCCCTGACTAGCGGGAGTTCCTACGAGCAGTACTTC. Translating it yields CASRPLTSGSSYEQYF.

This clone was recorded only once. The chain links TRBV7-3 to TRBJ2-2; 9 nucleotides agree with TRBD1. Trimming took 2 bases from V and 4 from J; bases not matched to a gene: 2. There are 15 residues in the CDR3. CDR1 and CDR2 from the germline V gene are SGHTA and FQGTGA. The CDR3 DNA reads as TGTGCCAGCAGCTTAGGGACAGGGTCCACCGGGGAGCTGTTTTTT. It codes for CASSLGTGSTGELFF.

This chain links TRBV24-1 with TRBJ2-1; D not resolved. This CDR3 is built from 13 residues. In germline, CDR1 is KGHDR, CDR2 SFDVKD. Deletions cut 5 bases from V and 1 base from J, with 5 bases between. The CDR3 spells CATSAESYNEQFF. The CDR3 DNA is TGTGCCACCAGTGCGGAGTCCTACAATGAGCAGTTCTTC.